The source of this TCR beta chain is a study of shared clonotypes between healthy human individuals. Germline lookup yields CDR1 KGHSH and CDR2 LQKENI. The CDR3 covers 14 residues. Trimming removed 3 bases from V and 11 bases from J, with 19 bases in between. In this sample, this clone turned up once. Clones were read by immunoSEQ multiplex PCR, and TCRdb kept only the in-frame ones, dropping some. The sample shows roughly 2,300,000 clones, around 90% of them seen only once. The TCR was taken from a young man in good health. Some clones in this sample may be carry-over from other donors' samples. Sequences were obtained from naive CD4+ T cells from PBMCs. Subset reported: CD45RA+ positively selected. The genes are TRBV18 and TRBJ1-1; no firm D call. The CDR3 sequence is CASSPGFRGRGAFF. The CDR3 DNA sequence: TGTGCCAGCTCACCGGGTTTCCGAGGCCGCGGGGCTTTCTTT.